These 32 T cell receptor beta chains were all obtained from the same sample, sequenced in a study of identical twins. TCRdb itself ran the 5' RACE reads through MiXCR, one entry per CDR3 protein. Among 510,000 or so distinct CDR3 sequences, over 12% were seen once, and the ten largest hold 0.44%. The sample was also reused in another study, on yellow fever vaccine responses in identical twins.

The sequenced sample consisted of CD4+ T cells sorted from blood. All receptors derive from a woman under 30 in good health.

This clonotype occurred a few times. J is TRBJ1-1 and V is TRBV29-1; no firm D call. CDR3 length: 10 residues. The germline gives CDR1 SQVTM, CDR2 ANQGSEA. V lost 7 bases and J 2 bases, leaving 5 bases between the germline ends. The CDR3 sequence is CSGINTEAFF. In nucleotides, the CDR3 is TGCAGCGGTATTAACACTGAAGCTTTCTTT.

The V call is TRBV6-5, the J call TRBJ2-3, with unresolved D. The CDR3 extends over 15 amino acids. Deletions cut 5 bases from V and 0 bases from J, with 12 bases between. CDR1 MNHEY and CDR2 SVGAGI come from the germline V gene. The CDR3 DNA is TGTGCCAGCAGTATTCAGCTAACTAGCACAGATACGCAGTATTTT. This codes for CASSIQLTSTDTQYF.

The V and J genes are TRBV29-1 and TRBJ2-5; D might be TRBD2 (6 bases). Per germline, CDR1 SQVTM and CDR2 ANQGSEA. V was pared by 1 base and J by 5 bases, with 14 bases between. The CDR3 has 14 residues. The CDR3 region has the DNA TGCAGCGTTGAAGCTTGGGGGAGGTTGGAGACCCAGTACTTC. Translated: CSVEAWGRLETQYF.

The J gene is TRBJ2-5, the V gene TRBV28, with D perhaps TRBD2 (5 bases). V lost 7 bases to trimming and J lost 5 bases, with 17 bases between them. CDR1 and CDR2 (germline): MDHEN, SYDVKM. The CDR3 contains 14 residues. The CDR3 coding sequence is TGTGCCAGCATCCCGAGACTACCCGTTGAGACCCAGTACTTC. Its translation: CASIPRLPVETQYF.

In its sample, this clonotype was seen a few times. The V gene is TRBV29-1, the J gene TRBJ1-4, with 7 bases fitting TRBD1. CDR1 is SQVTM, CDR2 ANQGSEA, per germline. V shed 5 bases, J shed 4 bases, and the junction held 7 bases outside the gene matches. This CDR3 comprises 14 residues. CDR3 amino acids: CSVPRQGSNEKLFF. The DNA for the CDR3 is TGCAGCGTTCCGCGACAGGGAAGTAATGAAAAACTGTTTTTT.

This clonotype was seen only a few times. This chain uses TRBV6-5 with TRBJ1-2; D is unclear. The CDR3 length is 12 residues. Trimming shortened V by 6 bases and J by 6 bases, and 11 bases separated the two germline ends. Germline-derived CDR1 and CDR2 are MNHEY and SVGAGI. The CDR3 DNA reads as TGTGCCAGCAGCTCCCGGGGAGATGGCTACACCTTC. Protein sequence: CASSSRGDGYTF.

The rearrangement links TRBV6-1 to TRBJ2-7; 8 bases are shared with TRBD1. The CDR3 covers 14 residues. Unmatched junction bases numbered 3, after V lost 5 bases and J lost 0 bases. CDR1 MNHNS and CDR2 SASEGT come from the germline V gene. CDR3 bases: TGTGCCAGCAGTAAAGACAGGGGCTCCTACGAGCAGTACTTC. This gives the protein CASSKDRGSYEQYF.

This clonotype has a count of ten or more. This chain joins TRBV12-3 or TRBV12-4 and TRBJ1-4; 8 nucleotides line up with TRBD1. Germline trimming cut 4 bases from V and 8 bases from J; bases unmatched to any gene: 6. The CDR3 sequence is 14 residues long. The CDR3 bases are TGTGCCAGCAGTTACTCAGGGGGCAGAGAAAAACTGTTTTTT. Its translation is CASSYSGGREKLFF.

The V gene is TRBV10-3, the J gene TRBJ2-3; 8 nucleotides line up with TRBD2. This CDR3 region has 15 residues. J gave up 3 bases and V 4 bases, and 6 bases lay outside the gene matches. Germline V gives CDR1 ENHRY, CDR2 SYGVKD. The chain's CDR3 is CAISGSGSRTDTQYF. CDR3 in DNA: TGTGCCATCAGTGGAAGCGGGAGTAGAACAGATACGCAGTATTTT.

The chain is built from TRBV3-1 and TRBJ1-2; D is unclear. V dropped 1 base and J dropped 0 bases, with 9 bases sitting between them. The CDR3 extends over 15 amino acids. Per the germline V gene, CDR1 is LGHDT and CDR2 is YNNKEL (reference sequence). CDR3 loop: CASSQGGQANYGYTF. The DNA for the CDR3 is TGTGCCAGCAGCCAAGGGGGTCAGGCTAACTATGGCTACACCTTC.

Only a few counts were recorded for this clonotype. The chain recombines TRBV24-1 with TRBJ2-5; 8 bases align to TRBD2. Trimming at V came to 7 bases and at J to 5 bases, leaving 8 bases not matched to a gene. Germline V CDR1 and CDR2: KGHDR, SFDVKD. This CDR3 region has 14 residues. This chain's CDR3 is CATSQTAGAETQYF. CDR3 sequence (DNA): TGTGCCACCAGCCAGACAGCGGGAGCGGAGACCCAGTACTTC.

Ten or more counts support this clonotype. The gene calls are TRBV10-3 and TRBJ1-3, with D hard to call. This CDR3 has 13 residues. Looked up from germline, CDR1 is ENHRY and CDR2 is SYGVKD. V lost 3 bases and J lost 0, with 3 bases in between. The CDR3 sequence: CAISDSSGNTIYF. In DNA form, the CDR3 reads TGTGCCATCAGTGACAGCTCTGGAAACACCATATATTTT.

V gene TRBV3-1 combines with J gene TRBJ2-3, with 8 bases lining up with TRBD2. Germline V gene sequence: CDR1 LGHDT, CDR2 YNNKEL (reference sequence). J lost 6 bases, V lost 4 bases, and 6 bases had no gene match. The CDR3 runs 14 residues. CDR3 protein: CASSPYRGGDTQYF. In nucleotides, the CDR3 is TGTGCCAGCAGCCCCTATCGGGGGGGGGATACGCAGTATTTT.

This clonotype came up a few times. The chain couples TRBV12-3 or TRBV12-4 to TRBJ2-2, with D perhaps matching TRBD2 (6 bases). CDR3 size: 12 residues. Trimming left V 8 bases short and J 4 bases short, with 8 bases between. CDR3 in DNA: TGTGCCAGCGGGACTTCCACCGGGGAGCTGTTTTTT. Its translation is CASGTSTGELFF.

This clonotype has more than one count but fewer than ten. The rearrangement joins TRBV20-1 to TRBJ2-3, with TRBD2 matching 10 bases. CDR3 length: 17 residues. Germline loops: CDR1 DFQATT, CDR2 SNEGSKA (reference sequence). V was pared by 2 bases and J by 0 bases, with 8 bases of the junction left unmatched. The CDR3 loop is CSARLAGELISTDTQYF. CDR3 DNA sequence: TGCAGTGCTAGACTAGCGGGAGAGCTGATAAGCACAGATACGCAGTATTTT.

The rearrangement links TRBV12-3 or TRBV12-4 to TRBJ2-2, with 8 bases matching TRBD1. Losses at the gene ends were 7 bases for V and 1 base for J; bases not matched to a gene: 5. The CDR3 is made up of 15 amino acids. The CDR3 DNA reads as TGTGCCAGCACTAAAGACAGGGGGAACACCGGGGAGCTGTTTTTT. It encodes CASTKDRGNTGELFF.

The J gene is TRBJ2-7, the V gene TRBV20-1, with D perhaps being TRBD1 or TRBD2 (5 bases each). The CDR3 has 15 amino acids. The V gene's germline CDR1 is DFQATT and CDR2 SNEGSKA (reference sequence). The V end lost 4 bases, the J end lost 0 bases, and 16 bases lay between the germline ends. The CDR3 loop is CSATYGTDSSYEQYF. CDR3 nucleotide sequence: TGCAGTGCTACCTACGGGACCGATAGCTCCTACGAGCAGTACTTC.

This clonotype was seen a handful of times. This chain uses TRBV7-8 with TRBJ1-2, with D tentatively TRBD1 (5 bases). CDR1 is SGHVS and CDR2 is FQNEAQ in the germline V gene. V gave up 5 bases and J gave up 4 bases, with 14 bases separating them. The CDR3 runs to 14 residues. The CDR3 protein is CASSPSGAGYGYTF. Written as DNA, the CDR3 is TGTGCCAGCAGCCCCTCCGGGGCTGGCTATGGCTACACCTTC.

The chain links TRBV20-1 to TRBJ1-1; D not resolved. The V end was cut by 0 bases, the J end by 8 bases, with 7 bases between. CDR1 is DFQATT and CDR2 is SNEGSKA in the germline V gene (reference sequence). The CDR3 length is 11 residues. In nucleotides, the CDR3 is TGCAGTGCTAGAGATGCGGGAGAAGCTTTCTTT. The encoded protein is CSARDAGEAFF.

The sample holds many counts of this clonotype. The chain joins TRBV12-3 or TRBV12-4 to TRBJ1-1, with unresolved D. There are 15 residues in the CDR3. V shed 1 base and J shed 0 bases, with 9 bases lying between them. The CDR3 reads CASSLEPGMNTEAFF. Written as DNA, the CDR3 is TGTGCCAGCAGTTTAGAGCCGGGAATGAACACTGAAGCTTTCTTT.

This sequence joins TRBV11-2 and TRBJ2-6; possibly TRBD2 for D (6 bases). V was clipped by 6 bases and J by 1 base, with 13 bases between them. This CDR3 has 16 amino acids. Germline lookup yields CDR1 SGHAT and CDR2 FQNNGV. The CDR3, as DNA: TGTGCCAGCAGTTCGGGAGCAGGGTCTGGGGCCAACGTCCTGACTTTC. Protein: CASSSGAGSGANVLTF.

The rearrangement links TRBV4-2 to TRBJ1-5; 9 bases match TRBD1. The CDR3 consists of 15 residues. Germline V gives CDR1 LGHNA, CDR2 YNFKEQ. With 1 base clipped from V and 6 bases from J, the junction kept 4 bases outside the gene matches. The CDR3 spells CASSQVGTGFQPQHF. DNA of the CDR3: TGTGCCAGCAGCCAAGTCGGGACAGGGTTTCAGCCCCAGCATTTT.

V gene TRBV5-1 combines with J gene TRBJ2-7; D not certain. This CDR3 comprises 16 residues. Germline CDR1 and CDR2: SGHRS and YFSETQ. Between the trimmed V and J ends, which lost 0 bases and 3 bases, there was a span of 16 bases. For the CDR3, the DNA is TGCGCCAGCAGCTTGGCTCCCGGGTCCGCCGTCTACGAGCAGTACGTC. This codes for CASSLAPGSAVYEQYV.

V is TRBV20-1 and J is TRBJ2-2; no reliable D call. The V and J ends lost 0 bases and 5 bases respectively, with 13 bases between them. Germline lookup yields CDR1 DFQATT and CDR2 SNEGSKA (reference sequence). CDR3 size: 15 residues. The CDR3 coding sequence is TGCAGTGCTAGAGATTATTCTTACTTGACCGGGGAGCTGTTTTTT. This gives the protein CSARDYSYLTGELFF.

This clonotype was picked up many times. The V call is TRBV12-3 or TRBV12-4, the J call TRBJ1-1; D is uncertain. This CDR3 is built from 12 residues. Trimming pared 7 bases from V and 4 bases from J, leaving 10 bases between. CDR3 nucleotides: TGTGCCAGCACTTTGTGGGGCACTGAAGCTTTCTTT. Translating it yields CASTLWGTEAFF.

The count of this clonotype is one. The chain couples TRBV2 to TRBJ1-2; D gene uncertain. CDR3 length equals 13 residues. Germline V lookup: CDR1 SNHLY, CDR2 FYNNEI. Trimming stripped 6 bases from V and 5 bases from J, with 13 bases between. The CDR3 DNA is TGTGCCAGCAGCCCCGGGCACTTATATGGCTACACCTTC. Protein product: CASSPGHLYGYTF. The variable domain in full, with the rest retrieved from reference TRBV2 and TRBJ1-2, is EPEVTQTPSHQVTQMGQEVILRCVPISNHLYFYWYRQILGQKVEFLVSFYNNEISEKSEIFDDQFSVERPDGSNFTLKIRSTKLEDSAMYFCASSPGHLYGYTFGSGTRLTVV.

This clonotype occurred many times. The chain is built from TRBV6-1 and TRBJ2-7; D is possibly TRBD1 (5 bases). This CDR3 has 17 residues. Trimming took 4 bases from V and 0 from J, leaving 19 bases between them. Germline CDR1 reads MNHNS; CDR2 reads SASEGT. The CDR3 protein is CASSASWGRKLSYEQYF. The CDR3 DNA follows: TGTGCCAGCAGTGCCTCCTGGGGCAGGAAGCTCTCCTACGAGCAGTACTTC.

This rearrangement joins TRBV7-2 to TRBJ2-7, with no clear D. This CDR3 is built from 13 residues. V lost 8 bases and J 4 bases, leaving 15 bases between the germline ends. Germline CDR1 reads SGHTA; CDR2 reads FQGNSA. CDR3 DNA: TGTGCCAGCTCAAAAGCTTCGGGTTACGAGCAGTACTTC. Protein product: CASSKASGYEQYF.

The sample holds many counts of this clonotype. The V gene is TRBV10-3, the J gene TRBJ2-3, with D uncertain. V lost 2 bases and J lost 3, with 6 bases in between. CDR1 ENHRY and CDR2 SYGVKD come from the germline V gene. This CDR3 comprises 13 residues. CDR3 sequence (DNA): TGTGCCATCAGTGAGGGATCTACAGATACGCAGTATTTT. Translation gives CAISEGSTDTQYF.

The gene calls are TRBV29-1 and TRBJ2-3, with D unresolved. CDR1 and CDR2 from the germline V gene are SQVTM and ANQGSEA. Trimming stripped 7 bases from V and 6 bases from J, with 8 bases between. CDR3 length: 10 amino acids. This chain's CDR3 is CSAFEDTQYF. Here the CDR3 DNA reads TGCAGCGCTTTCGAGGATACGCAGTATTTT.

This clonotype was recorded a few times. The V call is TRBV11-2, the J call TRBJ1-2; tentative D call: TRBD1 (6 bases). The CDR3 loop spans 14 amino acids. Germline lookup yields CDR1 SGHAT and CDR2 FQNNGV. The V gene lost 4 bases and the J gene lost 9 bases, with 18 bases spanning the gap. The CDR3 is CASSSQGLDRSYTF. CDR3 nucleotide sequence: TGTGCCAGCAGCTCACAGGGTCTTGATCGGAGCTACACCTTC.

This clonotype has a count of ten or more. The chain uses TRBV20-1 and TRBJ2-3, with TRBD2 identical over 11 bases. This CDR3 is built from 14 residues. CDR1 is DFQATT and CDR2 is SNEGSKA in the germline V gene (reference sequence). Trimming at V came to 6 bases and at J to 0 bases, leaving 2 bases not matched to a gene. The CDR3 DNA reads as TGCAGTGCCGGACTAGCGGGTAGCACAGATACGCAGTATTTT. It is translated as CSAGLAGSTDTQYF.